The 28 T cell receptor beta chains below come from one sample, sequenced in a study of graft-versus-host responses after intestinal transplantation. The method was immunoSEQ multiplex PCR; TCRdb's version includes in-frame clones alone and lacks a portion of them. This table has about 2,500 clones, just over 90% appearing once. The specimen comprised PBMCs, sampled 19 days after intestinal transplant. These receptors were obtained from a human patient who received an intestinal transplant, so some T cells may come from the graft donor.

The CDR3 coding sequence is TGTGCCAGTAGTATAGGTGGGCCCTATCAGCCCCAGCATTTT. Residues: CASSIGGPYQPQHF. The chain has TRBV19 and TRBJ1-5; no definite D call. This CDR3 is 14 amino acids long. V was clipped by 1 base and J by 5 bases, with 9 bases between them. Germline V lookup: CDR1 LNHDA, CDR2 SQIVND (reference sequence).

The chain uses TRBV7-3 and TRBJ2-2, with 7 bases lining up with TRBD2. CDR3 length: 13 amino acids. In germline, CDR1 is SGHTA, CDR2 FQGTGA. Trimming took 3 bases from V and 5 from J; bases not matched to a gene: 0. CDR3 amino acids: CASSLRGTGELFF. The CDR3 nucleotides read TGTGCCAGCAGCTTGCGGGGGACCGGGGAGCTGTTTTTT.

This chain uses TRBV5-6 with TRBJ1-1, with D unresolved. This CDR3 has 15 residues. Germline CDR1 SGHDT, CDR2 YYEEEE. V dropped 1 base and J dropped 3 bases, with 13 bases sitting between them. For the CDR3, the DNA is TGTGCCAGCAGCTTGTTGGAGGACGGCTACACTGAAGCTTTCTTT. It specifies CASSLLEDGYTEAFF.

This chain connects TRBV21-1 to TRBJ1-2; no check of the table's D call, TRBD1, against the DNA was made. TRBV21-1 is marked as a pseudogene. The CDR3 has 18 residues. The CDR3 region is CASSKYDRDRVANYGYTF. DNA for the CDR3: TGTGCCAGCAGCAAATACGACCGGGACAGGGTAGCTAACTATGGCTACACCTTC.

V is TRBV6-5 and J is TRBJ1-2; no reliable D call. CDR1 MNHEY and CDR2 SVGAGI come from the germline V gene. V shed 8 bases and J shed 6 bases, with 22 bases lying between them. CDR3 length equals 15 residues. CDR3 sequence reads: CASSFTPRLDNGYTF. The CDR3 DNA reads TGTGCCAGCTCCTTTACCCCCAGGCTTGACAATGGCTACACCTTC.

The genes are TRBV9 and TRBJ2-5; 13 nucleotides agree with TRBD2. V lost 3 bases to trimming and J lost 5 bases; unmatched junction nucleotides: 1. The CDR3 is 14 residues long. Germline V CDR1 and CDR2: SGDLS, YYNGEE. The CDR3, as DNA: TGTGCCAGCAGCGCGACTAGCGGGAGGGAGACCCAGTACTTC. Amino acids: CASSATSGRETQYF.

The chain recombines TRBV11-2 with TRBJ2-7; 9 bases match TRBD1. J gave up 6 bases and V 4 bases, and 10 bases lay outside the gene matches. The CDR3 has 15 amino acids. The germline V gene has CDR1 SGHAT and CDR2 FQNNGV. CDR3 protein: CASSSNRGRLSEQYF. CDR3 DNA sequence: TGTGCCAGCAGCTCGAACAGGGGGCGACTCTCCGAGCAGTACTTC.

In its sample, this clone was seen once. The V call is TRBV14, the J call TRBJ2-5, with no clear D. This CDR3 is 17 amino acids long. Trimming cost V 4 bases and J 2 bases, with 20 bases left between them. Germline V gene lookup returns CDR1 SGHDN and CDR2 FVKESK. CDR3 residues: CASSPRSTPVPQETQYF. The CDR3 coding sequence is TGTGCCAGCAGCCCCCGAAGCACCCCGGTGCCGCAAGAGACCCAGTACTTC.

The chain is built from TRBV6-5 and TRBJ1-2; TRBD1 aligns across 9 bases. In germline, CDR1 is MNHEY, CDR2 SVGAGI. Trimming at V came to 2 bases and at J to 8 bases, leaving 6 bases not matched to a gene. CDR3 size: 14 residues. The CDR3 loop is CASSYGTGWNGYTF. The CDR3 coding sequence is TGTGCCAGCAGTTACGGGACAGGGTGGAACGGCTACACCTTC.

This clone was recorded only once. V is TRBV27 and J is TRBJ1-2; D gene uncertain. Germline loops: CDR1 MNHEY, CDR2 SMNVEV (reference sequence). This CDR3 has 13 amino acids. Trimming took 0 bases from V and 6 from J, leaving 8 bases between them. The CDR3 DNA sequence: TGTGCCAGCAGTTTATCAAGAGGGAATGGCTACACCTTC. Translated: CASSLSRGNGYTF.

The J gene is TRBJ1-5, the V gene TRBV4-1; D ambiguous. The V gene lost 0 bases and the J gene lost 6 bases, with 6 bases spanning the gap. The CDR3 length is 13 residues. Germline V gene sequence: CDR1 MGHRA, CDR2 YSYEKL. CDR3 region: CASSQEGGQPQHF. The CDR3, as DNA: TGCGCCAGCAGCCAAGAGGGAGGTCAGCCCCAGCATTTT.

The CDR3 region has the DNA TGTGCCAGCAGCTCCGGGTACAATGAGCAGTTCTTC. Amino acids: CASSSGYNEQFF. The chain joins TRBV5-8 to TRBJ2-1; D not resolved. The length of the CDR3 is 12 residues. V was clipped by 3 bases and J by 4 bases, with 5 bases between them. Looked up from germline, CDR1 is SGHTS and CDR2 is YDEGEE.

The chain recombines TRBV6-6 with TRBJ2-7, with D possibly TRBD1 on 6 matching bases. In germline, CDR1 is MNHNY, CDR2 SVGAGI (reference sequence). Trimming shortened V by 4 bases and J by 2 bases, and 15 bases separated the two germline ends. The CDR3 covers 15 residues. The DNA of the CDR3 is TGTGCCAGCAGTTCATCTCCGGGACATGCCTACGAGCAGTACTTC. It yields the protein CASSSSPGHAYEQYF.

The chain recombines TRBV19 with TRBJ1-6; the match to TRBD1 covers 9 bases. The CDR3 is 15 residues long. Germline-derived CDR1 and CDR2 are LNHDA and SQIVND (reference sequence). With 7 bases clipped from V and 7 bases from J, the junction kept 8 bases outside the gene matches. As DNA, the CDR3 is TGTGCCAGTACCGAAACCGGGACAGGGAATTCACCCCTCCACTTT. It translates to CASTETGTGNSPLHF.

This chain links TRBV30 with TRBJ1-5; the D gene is possibly TRBD1 (6 bases). CDR1 and CDR2 from the germline V gene are GTSNPN and SVGIG (reference sequence). The CDR3 length is 13 residues. Deletions cut 1 base from V and 6 bases from J, with 10 bases between. CDR3 region: CAWSAGAGQPQHF. The CDR3 nucleotides are TGTGCCTGGAGTGCAGGGGCGGGTCAGCCCCAGCATTTT. The full variable domain, rest sourced from reference TRBV30 and TRBJ1-5, is SQTIHQWPATLVQPVGSPLSLECTVEGTSNPNLYWYRQAAGRGLQLLFYSVGIGQISSEVPQNLSASRPQDRQFILSSKKLLLSDSGFYLCAWSAGAGQPQHFGDGTRLSIL.

The gene calls are TRBV10-3 and TRBJ1-1, with 8 bases matching TRBD1. Germline V lookup: CDR1 ENHRY, CDR2 SYGVKD. V dropped 9 bases and J dropped 6; count of bases not matched to a gene: 6. The CDR3 has 12 amino acids. The CDR3 sequence is CAIRTGMAEAFF. The CDR3 DNA reads as TGTGCCATACGGACAGGGATGGCTGAAGCTTTCTTT.

About this clone itself: Compared with germline, one end of the junction differs, possibly owing to a read error. The chain has TRBV4-2 and TRBJ2-2; 13 bases map to TRBD2. Looked up from germline, CDR1 is LGHNA and CDR2 is YNFKEQ. This CDR3 has 16 residues. The CDR3 nucleotides read TGTGCCAGCAGGCAAGGACTAGCGGGAGAAACCGGGGAGCTGTTTTTT. Translating it yields CASRQGLAGETGELFF.

This rearrangement joins TRBV7-8 to TRBJ1-5; TRBD1 matches 8 bases. The CDR3 spans 16 residues. Germline V gene lookup returns CDR1 SGHVS and CDR2 FQNEAQ. V lost 6 bases to trimming and J lost 5 bases; unmatched junction nucleotides: 12. The chain's CDR3 is CASSRGGDRGYQPQHF. The CDR3 nucleotides read TGTGCCAGCAGTCGAGGGGGTGACAGGGGTTATCAGCCCCAGCATTTT.

The rearrangement links TRBV11-2 to TRBJ2-1, with unresolved D. The CDR3 covers 11 residues. Trimming removed 2 bases from V and 15 bases from J, with 11 bases in between. Germline CDR1 SGHAT, CDR2 FQNNGV. This chain's CDR3 is CASSLIDTPFF. CDR3 sequence (DNA): TGTGCCAGCAGCTTAATAGATACGCCGTTCTTC.

This clone was detected once. The chain is built from TRBV6-5 and TRBJ2-1; D remains ambiguous. CDR3 length equals 14 residues. Germline V CDR1 and CDR2: MNHEY, SVGAGI. Between the trimmed V and J ends, which lost 5 bases and 5 bases, there was a span of 13 bases. The CDR3 DNA sequence: TGTGCCAGCAGTCCCCTCAACTATGACAATGAGCAGTTCTTC. This sequence encodes CASSPLNYDNEQFF.

V and J are TRBV7-7 and TRBJ2-6; D is unresolved. The CDR3 runs to 18 residues. Germline V gene data show CDR1 as SSHAT and CDR2 as FNYEAQ (reference sequence). The ends were cut back, 5 bases at V and 5 bases at J, with 22 bases in the middle. CDR3 nucleotide sequence: TGTGCCAGCAGCCGTATTTCAGTGCCACAAAGTCGGGCCAACGTCCTGACTTTC. This translates into CASSRISVPQSRANVLTF.

The chain recombines TRBV11-2 with TRBJ2-1; 13 positions match TRBD2. This CDR3 spans 17 amino acids. The germline V gene encodes CDR1 SGHAT and CDR2 FQNNGV. V was pared by 2 bases and J by 9 bases, with 10 bases of the junction left unmatched. The CDR3 DNA follows: TGTGCCAGCAGCTTACGACTAGCGGGAGGTCCTACGATTGAGCAGTTCTTC. Protein sequence: CASSLRLAGGPTIEQFF.

The chain combines TRBV2 with TRBJ1-4, with 10 bases matching TRBD1. Germline CDR1 SNHLY, CDR2 FYNNEI. The CDR3 is 14 residues long. The V and J ends lost 9 bases and 7 bases, in that order; junction bases with no gene match: 8. The CDR3 DNA reads TGTGCCAGTCAGTCGGACAGGGGGAGTGAAAAACTGTTTTTT. The encoded protein is CASQSDRGSEKLFF. Filled out from reference TRBV2 and TRBJ1-4, the complete variable domain reads EPEVTQTPSHQVTQMGQEVILRCVPISNHLYFYWYRQILGQKVEFLVSFYNNEISEKSEIFDDQFSVERPDGSNFTLKIRSTKLEDSAMYFCASQSDRGSEKLFFGSGTQLSVL.

The J gene is TRBJ2-5, the V gene TRBV11-2; the D gene is possibly TRBD2 (5 bases). Germline CDR1 SGHAT, CDR2 FQNNGV. The CDR3 spans 14 residues. Trimming removed 2 bases from V and 5 bases from J, with 12 bases in between. CDR3 residues: CASSLFLGIETQYF. The CDR3 region has the DNA TGTGCCAGCAGCTTATTTCTCGGGATCGAGACCCAGTACTTC.

The genes are TRBV4-3 and TRBJ2-1; TRBD1 aligns across 9 bases. CDR1 and CDR2 (germline): LGHNA, YSLEER. V lost 4 bases, J lost 6 bases, and 10 bases stayed unmatched. CDR3 length equals 16 residues. For the CDR3, the DNA is TGCGCCAGCAGCCTCCTCACAGGGGGCGCGATCAATGAGCAGTTCTTC. This translates into CASSLLTGGAINEQFF.

This clone was seen more than once but under ten times. This sequence joins TRBV4-3 and TRBJ1-1, with 8 bases matching TRBD1. Looked up from germline, CDR1 is LGHNA and CDR2 is YSLEER. The CDR3 loop spans 14 amino acids. Germline trimming cut 3 bases from V and 5 bases from J; bases unmatched to any gene: 5. CDR3: CASSQDREKTEAFF. CDR3 coding DNA: TGCGCCAGCAGCCAGGACAGGGAAAAAACTGAAGCTTTCTTT.

V usage is TRBV12-5 and J usage is TRBJ2-7; possible D gene TRBD1, 6 bases. The CDR3 runs to 16 residues. Per the germline V gene, CDR1 is LGHNT and CDR2 is FRNRAP. The V end lost 0 bases, the J end lost 2 bases, and 14 bases lay between the germline ends. The CDR3 sequence: CASGLVDPGQPYEQYF. The CDR3 DNA is TGTGCTAGTGGTTTGGTCGACCCTGGACAGCCCTACGAGCAGTACTTC. Full variable domain (missing parts from reference TRBV12-5 and TRBJ2-7): DARVTQTPRHKVTEMGQEVTMRCQPILGHNTVFWYRQTMMQGLELLAYFRNRAPLDDSGMPKDRFSAEMPDATLATLKIQPSEPRDSAVYFCASGLVDPGQPYEQYFGPGTRLTVT.

This rearrangement joins TRBV9 to TRBJ2-7; 10 bases line up with TRBD2. The trim removed 7 bases at V and 2 bases at J, leaving 6 bases unmatched. Germline loops: CDR1 SGDLS, CDR2 YYNGEE. The CDR3 runs 14 residues. This CDR3 is CASSLAGEPYEQYF. The CDR3 nucleotides are TGTGCCAGCTCCCTAGCGGGAGAGCCCTACGAGCAGTACTTC.